The entry below describes one T cell receptor (beta chain). The data originate from a study of blood T cell repertoires in COVID-19. Study details: The United States, Italy and Spain supplied acute and convalescent COVID-19 samples. PBMCs, B-cell-depleted T cells, or T cells provided the cDNA or gDNA that made up the material.

Enrolled through a virtual design, the participants were between roughly 18 and 89 years of age and came from about two dozen US areas. Membership in each cohort depended on participant-reported clinical history. The assay was immunoSEQ multiplex PCR, and TCRdb's table has in-frame clones only and misses some. The data hold approximately 290,000 clones, with 90% observed a single time. CDR1 is MDHEN and CDR2 is SYDVKM in the germline V gene. V gave up 7 bases and J gave up 3 bases; unmatched junction bases: 9. This CDR3 has 14 residues. The V and J genes are TRBV28 and TRBJ2-7; 7 nucleotides agree with TRBD1. The source of this sequence is a woman between 18 and 29 years old with acute COVID-19. The sample consisted of PBMCs or T cells enriched from blood (not recorded which). Here the CDR3 reads CASTPGGLVYEQYF. As DNA, the CDR3 is TGTGCCAGCACCCCAGGGGGTCTGGTCTACGAGCAGTACTTC.